This TCR beta chain appears in the sequencing data of a study of Ad26.COV2.S vaccination and SARS-CoV-2 variants. Study in general: Trial arm assignment for the donor was COV1001 Ad26.COV2.S. The study gave Ad26.COV2.S intramuscularly, once or twice 56 days apart. Points from the study as a whole: Individuals receiving vaccine had higher spike-specific TCR breadth than placebo recipients did.

To note about this clone: Its antigen is still unknown.

Regarding treatment: roughly 19 received Ad26.COV2.S at low or high dose, single or two shots; 5 received placebo; per-sample allocation not given. Samples analyzed were those drawn on day 63 after the first vaccine or placebo injection. As its vector, the vaccine had Ad26, which expressed Wuhan-strain SARS-CoV-2 spike. V lost 4 bases, J lost 10 bases, and 10 bases stayed unmatched. The CDR3 is 14 amino acids. The V gene's germline CDR1 is ENHRY and CDR2 SYGVKD. TCRdb keeps only in-frame clones here, not all; method: immunoSEQ multiplex PCR. The sample gives roughly 450,000 clones, about nine tenths of which show up once; over 9% is in the top ten.

The rearrangement joins TRBV10-3 to TRBJ2-3; 8 nucleotides line up with TRBD2. The TCR originated in a person between 18 and 65 years old who received the Ad26.COV2.S COVID-19 vaccine or a placebo. The material sequenced was peripheral blood, taken in a trial of Ad26.COV2.S vaccine versus placebo. The CDR3 DNA sequence: TGTGCCATCAGTGCGGGGCTAGCGGGCCGAGCGCAGTATTTT. It encodes CAISAGLAGRAQYF.